Listed below are T cell receptor beta chains from one sample, sequenced in a study of shared clonotypes between healthy human individuals. Libraries were prepared by immunoSEQ multiplex PCR; TCRdb keeps only in-frame clonotypes and omits some of them. The sample shows 2,100,000 or so clones, nearly 97% of them seen only once. Source material: naive CD4+ T cells sorted from blood. These receptors originate from a man aged 18 to 29 in good health. CDR3s include the opening cysteine and the closing phenylalanine or tryptophan. D genes are given only for firm matches. Rows give clone size only sometimes, using once, few, many, or a class for an expanded clone.

CDR3	DNA	V	size	D	J
CASSLVTGGLGEAFF	TGTGCCAGCAGCTTAGTTACAGGGGGCTTGGGTGAAGCTTTCTTT	TRBV7-9	few	TRBD1	TRBJ1-1
CASSVDEGSYGNTIYF	TGTGCCAGCAGCGTAGATGAGGGGTCGTATGGAAACACCATATATTTT	TRBV9	NA	NA	TRBJ1-3
CASSLGGRTSGYNEQFF	TGTGCCAGCAGCTTAGGGGGGAGGACTAGCGGCTACAATGAGCAGTTCTTC	TRBV7-2	NA	TRBD2	TRBJ2-1
CASSFDGAGQPQHF	TGTGCCAGCAGTTTTGACGGTGCGGGGCAGCCCCAGCATTTT	TRBV27	NA	NA	TRBJ1-5
CASSQSLGGAHYEQYF	TGTGCCAGCAGCCAAAGTTTAGGGGGCGCTCACTACGAGCAGTACTTC	TRBV16	NA	TRBD1	TRBJ2-7
CASSPGRGYEQYF	TGCGCCAGCAGCCCGGGACGGGGTTACGAGCAGTACTTC	TRBV5-1	NA	NA	TRBJ2-7
CASSLAGGPYEQYF	TGTGCCAGCAGCTTAGCGGGAGGGCCGTACGAGCAGTACTTC	TRBV7-2	few	TRBD2	TRBJ2-7
CAWSPGGLRTF	TGTGCCTGGAGCCCGGGGGGACTCAGGACCTTC	TRBV30	once	NA	TRBJ1-2
CASSVVGTPKETQYF	TGTGCCAGCAGCGTAGTGGGGACACCTAAAGAGACCCAGTACTTC	TRBV9	NA	NA	TRBJ2-5
CASSPPQARPEHSNQPQHF	TGCGCCAGCAGCCCTCCCCAGGCCCGACCCGAACATAGCAATCAGCCCCAGCATTTT	TRBV5-1	NA	NA	TRBJ1-5
CASSRILAGADTQYF	TGCGCCAGCAGCCGTATCCTAGCGGGAGCGGATACGCAGTATTTT	TRBV4-1	NA	TRBD2	TRBJ2-3
CASNSNRDAFRKRRVYEQYF	TGTGCCAGTAATAGTAACAGGGACGCCTTTAGGAAGCGAAGGGTCTACGAGCAGTACTTC	TRBV19	NA	NA	TRBJ2-7
CASSWQGSSNQPQHF	TGTGCCAGTAGTTGGCAGGGAAGCAGCAATCAGCCCCAGCATTTT	TRBV19	NA	NA	TRBJ1-5
CASSLTLAGRDEQFF	TGTGCCAGCAGTTTAACCCTAGCGGGAAGGGATGAGCAGTTCTTC	TRBV27	once	TRBD2	TRBJ2-1
CASSHLSGRSGVYEQYF	TGCGCCAGCAGCCACCTCTCGGGACGGTCTGGGGTCTACGAGCAGTACTTC	TRBV4-3	NA	NA	TRBJ2-7
CASSPAGYGYTF	TGTGCCAGCAGCCCGGCGGGCTATGGCTACACCTTC	TRBV6-5	NA	NA	TRBJ1-2
CASSLVSVSEISSGNTIYF	TGTGCCAGCAGCTTAGTTTCCGTCTCCGAAATCTCCTCTGGAAACACCATATATTTT	TRBV7-8	NA	NA	TRBJ1-3
CASSASGGADNEQFF	TGTGCCAGCAGCGCTAGCGGGGGGGCGGATAATGAGCAGTTCTTC	TRBV9	NA	TRBD2	TRBJ2-1
CASSKSPDRSSDLLLPLHF	TGTGCCAGCAGCAAGAGCCCGGACAGGAGTAGCGACTTACTTCTACCCCTCCACTTT	TRBV27	NA	TRBD1	TRBJ1-6
CSVEDRVVGYTF	TGCAGCGTTGAAGATAGAGTGGTAGGCTACACCTTC	TRBV29-1	NA	NA	TRBJ1-2
CAWSVKGTGRRREQYF	TGTGCCTGGAGTGTCAAAGGGACAGGGAGACGGCGCGAGCAGTACTTC	TRBV30	once	TRBD1	TRBJ2-7